Listed below are T cell receptor beta chains from one sample, sequenced in a study of Graves' ophthalmopathy and Graves' hyperthyroidism. One entry per CDR3 protein, called by TCRdb with MiXCR from the multiplex PCR reads. The sample has hundreds of thousands of distinct CDR3 sequences, around 21% seen once; the top ten hold around 3.2%. The sequencing input was peripheral blood. All receptors derive from a woman aged 18-29 years with stable Graves' hyperthyroidism. CDR3s include the opening cysteine and the closing phenylalanine or tryptophan. Each record gives: clone size, J gene, D gene, V gene, CDR3 DNA, CDR3 protein. The D gene is left open where the match is weak. Only some rows state a clone size, as once, few, many or a class for expanded clones.

many | TRBJ2-7 | - | TRBV6-1 | TGTGCCAGCAGTGATTACTCCTACGAGCAGTACTTC | CASSDYSYEQYF
many | TRBJ2-7 | - | TRBV10-3 | TGTGCCGTCAGTGAAATCGGCAGGAGCTACGAGCAGTACTTC | CAVSEIGRSYEQYF
many | TRBJ2-6 | - | TRBV7-3 | TGTGCCAGCAGCCCATCCGCCCGTCTCAACGTCCTGACTTTC | CASSPSARLNVLTF
many | TRBJ1-1 | - | TRBV6-1 | TGTGCCAGCAGTGAGTTGCCGATCTACCTTGAAGCTTTCTTT | CASSELPIYLEAFF
many | TRBJ2-7 | TRBD2 | TRBV12-3/TRBV12-4 | TGTGCCAGTACCGTCTCGCTAGCGGGAGATCTGGGATACGAGCAGTACTTC | CASTVSLAGDLGYEQYF
many | TRBJ1-2 | - | TRBV2 | TGTGCCAGCAGTCTGGCTAACTATGGCTACACCTTC | CASSLANYGYTF
many | TRBJ2-7 | TRBD2 | TRBV12-3/TRBV12-4 | TGTGCCAGCAGCGTTAGCGGGAGAGTTAACGAGCAGTACTTC | CASSVSGRVNEQYF
many | TRBJ1-6 | TRBD1 | TRBV11-2 | TGTGCCAGCAGCTTATCCGGGACAGGGGGGTCACCCCTCCACTTT | CASSLSGTGGSPLHF
- | TRBJ2-7 | - | TRBV12-3/TRBV12-4 | TGTGCCAGCGGGGTCAGAAGGGACGAGCAGTACTTC | CASGVRRDEQYF
many | TRBJ2-4 | - | TRBV9 | TGTGCCAGCAGCGTAGAAGGGGGAGCCAAAAACATTCAGTACTTC | CASSVEGGAKNIQYF
few | TRBJ1-2 | - | TRBV12-3/TRBV12-4 | TGTGCCAGCAGTCCCGCGGACATCTATGGCTACACCTTC | CASSPADIYGYTF
few | TRBJ1-2 | - | TRBV18 | TGTGCCAGCTCACCGTCCTGGGAGAGTAGTGGCTACACCTTC | CASSPSWESSGYTF
many | TRBJ2-7 | - | TRBV12-3/TRBV12-4 | TGTGCCAGCAGTGGGGGGAGCGCTTACGAGCAGTACTTC | CASSGGSAYEQYF
many | TRBJ1-1 | - | TRBV7-3 | TGTGCCAGCAGCTCCGATGCGAACACTGAAGCTTTCTTT | CASSSDANTEAFF
many | TRBJ1-1 | - | TRBV7-8 | TGTGCCAGCGGCCCTCTACGATGGAACACTGAAGCTTTCTTT | CASGPLRWNTEAFF
many | TRBJ1-1 | - | TRBV11-1 | TGTGCCAGCAGCTTCCTGACGGAGAACACTGAAGCTTTCTTT | CASSFLTENTEAFF
many | TRBJ2-7 | - | TRBV15 | TGTGCCACCAGCAGAGGGACAGCTCCCTACGAGCAGTACTTC | CATSRGTAPYEQYF
many | TRBJ1-5 | TRBD1 | TRBV28 | TGTGCCAGCAGTTTAGTGACAGGGTTGGGCAATCAGCCCCAGCATTTT | CASSLVTGLGNQPQHF
- | TRBJ2-6 | - | TRBV4-1 | TGCGCCAGCAGCCAAGGATCTGGAGGGCCCTCTGGGGCCAACGTCCTGACTTTC | CASSQGSGGPSGANVLTF
few | TRBJ2-5 | TRBD1 | TRBV5-4 | TGTGCCAGCAGCTTGTGGGGACAGTTACAAGAGACCCAGTACTTC | CASSLWGQLQETQYF
- | TRBJ1-1 | - | TRBV11-2 | TGTGCCAGCAGCTTAGTGGAGTTTACTTGGAACACTGAAGCTTTCTTT | CASSLVEFTWNTEAFF
few | TRBJ1-1 | - | TRBV28 | TGTGCCAGCACCCCGAGGGGGTTCACTGAAGCTTTCTTT | CASTPRGFTEAFF
- | TRBJ2-5 | TRBD2 | TRBV28 | TGTGCCAGCAGTTTGTCTAGCGGGGGGAAGGAGACCCAGTACTTC | CASSLSSGGKETQYF
- | TRBJ1-1 | - | TRBV6-2/TRBV6-3 | TGTGCCAGCGGATTGTGGGGCACTGAAGCTTTCTTT | CASGLWGTEAFF
many | TRBJ2-7 | TRBD1 | TRBV19 | TGTGCCAGTAGTGACCAGGGGGTAGCCTACGAGCAGTACTTC | CASSDQGVAYEQYF
many | TRBJ2-7 | TRBD1 | TRBV25-1 | TGTGCCAGCAGGGACAGGATTACCTACGAGCAGTACTTC | CASRDRITYEQYF
many | TRBJ2-7 | TRBD1 | TRBV4-1 | TGCGCCAGCAGACTCTACGGGACAGAAAAGAACGAGCAGTACTTC | CASRLYGTEKNEQYF
few | TRBJ1-3 | - | TRBV14 | TGTGCCAGCAGCCCACTCTTGGACCCTGGAAACACCATATATTTT | CASSPLLDPGNTIYF
many | TRBJ1-1 | - | TRBV11-2 | TGTGCCAGCAGCTTCGATCAAGGAGGCACTGAAGCTTTCTTT | CASSFDQGGTEAFF
- | TRBJ2-2 | - | TRBV5-1 | TGCGCCAGCAGCCCGGGTCTTACCCATAACATCGCGGAGCTGTTTTTT | CASSPGLTHNIAELFF
many | TRBJ2-7 | - | TRBV11-2 | TGTGCCAGCAGTTTCACCTACGAGCAGTACTTC | CASSFTYEQYF
many | TRBJ2-7 | - | TRBV27 | TGTGCCAGCAGTTTCCGGGAACCTCGGGCAGGTTACGAGCAGTACTTC | CASSFREPRAGYEQYF
- | TRBJ2-5 | - | TRBV20-1 | TGCAGTGCTGTACGGCCCGCCGGGGAGACCAAGTACTTC | CSAVRPAGETKYF
many | TRBJ2-2 | - | TRBV6-2/TRBV6-3 | TGTGCCAGCACAAGTATCGCAGGGCGATCGAACACCGGGGAGCTGTTTTTT | CASTSIAGRSNTGELFF
many | TRBJ2-5 | - | TRBV7-2 | TGTGCCAGCAGCTTAGGGGATCAAGAGACCCAGTACTTC | CASSLGDQETQYF
many | TRBJ1-5 | - | TRBV6-5 | TGTGCCAGCAGTACAGGGCGTCAGCCCCAGCATTTT | CASSTGRQPQHF
few | TRBJ1-3 | - | TRBV12-3/TRBV12-4 | TGTGCCAGCAGTCCGAGGAAGGTCGGAAACACCATATATTTT | CASSPRKVGNTIYF
few | TRBJ2-7 | TRBD2 | TRBV4-1 | TGCGCCAGCAGACGGACTAGCGGGAGTGTTGCCGAGCAGTACTTC | CASRRTSGSVAEQYF
many | TRBJ2-5 | TRBD1 | TRBV2 | TGTGCCAGCAAGCCGGACAGGGCAGTAGAGACCCAGTACTTC | CASKPDRAVETQYF
many | TRBJ2-4 | TRBD1 | TRBV7-3 | TGTGCCAGCAGCGAACCGGGACAGGGTTTGTACTTC | CASSEPGQGLYF
few | TRBJ1-2 | TRBD1 | TRBV2 | TGTGCCAGCAGCGGGACAGGGGGCTTCTATGGCTACGCCTTC | CASSGTGGFYGYAF
many | TRBJ1-1 | - | TRBV20-1 | TGCAGTGCTAGAGATCACAGGAGGAACACTGAAGCTTTCTTT | CSARDHRRNTEAFF
- | TRBJ1-5 | TRBD1 | TRBV18 | TGTGCCAGCTCAGCGGTCCGTCCCGGGACAGGGGGCCGTAGCAATCAGCCCCAGCATTTT | CASSAVRPGTGGRSNQPQHF
- | TRBJ1-1 | - | TRBV7-9 | TGTGCCAGCAGCTTAGTTGGCACTGAAACTTTCTTT | CASSLVGTETFF
- | TRBJ2-2 | - | TRBV27 | TGTGCCAGCAGGGAGTTGTCGGGTGGCGGGGAGCTGTTTTTT | CASRELSGGGELFF
few | TRBJ2-5 | - | TRBV9 | TGTGCCAGCAGCCCAGCGCAAGGTCAAGAGACCCAGTACTTC | CASSPAQGQETQYF
- | TRBJ2-7 | - | TRBV20-1 | TGCAGTGCTAGAGATCTGGAAATCCTCTCCTACGAGCAGTACTTC | CSARDLEILSYEQYF
- | TRBJ1-2 | - | TRBV6-5 | TGTGCCAGCAGTTATGCTGCGACAGGAAATATCTATGGCTACACCTTC | CASSYAATGNIYGYTF
many | TRBJ2-2 | TRBD2 | TRBV6-4 | TGTGCCAGCAGTCCCGGACTAGCGGGGGGTCAAAACACCGGGGAGCTGTTTTTT | CASSPGLAGGQNTGELFF
many | TRBJ1-2 | - | TRBV30 | TGTGCCTGGAGTGTAACCTCCCTCACCTATGGCTACACCTTC | CAWSVTSLTYGYTF
- | TRBJ2-5 | TRBD1 | TRBV6-1 | TGTGCCAGCAGTGCCGGGACAGTCACCCTCCAAGAGACCCAGTACTTC | CASSAGTVTLQETQYF
many | TRBJ2-7 | - | TRBV12-3/TRBV12-4 | TGTGCCAGCAGTTTGTCTGCTGGGGACTCCCGCACCCGGCAGTACTTC | CASSLSAGDSRTRQYF
many | TRBJ2-7 | TRBD2 | TRBV7-9 | TGTGCCAGCAGCTCGATGGGCGGGGGGTACGAGCAGTACTTC | CASSSMGGGYEQYF
few | TRBJ2-2 | TRBD1 | TRBV5-1 | TGCGCCAGCTTTAGAGGGACAGAAGTCACCGGGGAGCTGTTTTTT | CASFRGTEVTGELFF
- | TRBJ1-1 | - | TRBV19 | TGTGCCAGTAGACGAGACATGAGGACTGAAGCTTTCTTT | CASRRDMRTEAFF
- | TRBJ2-2 | - | TRBV12-3/TRBV12-4 | TGTGCCAGCAGTTTAGCGAGGGGGGTACGCACCGGGGAGCTGTTTTTT | CASSLARGVRTGELFF
many | TRBJ2-2 | - | TRBV5-1 | TGCGCCAGCAGCTTGGCCGGTGGTAGGAGCACCGGGGAGCTGTTTTTT | CASSLAGGRSTGELFF